Listed here is a single TCR beta chain. Its specificity is unknown. This record belongs to a study of cytomegalovirus exposure and HLA in healthy donors. Study-wide findings and caveats: In a later analysis, HLA-associated TCR beta chains were more clonally expanded than equally common others. Rare TCR sequences dominated, though some public TCRs recurred in many donors.

Researchers ran the PCR with 60 Vbeta and 13 Jbeta primers. Assay: immunoSEQ multiplex PCR; the TCRdb copy retains only in-frame clones and omits some. The data contain under 250,000 clones, approximately 81% of them singletons. Trimming cost V 0 bases and J 6 bases; bases outside gene matches: 20. This CDR3 has 21 residues. Germline CDR1 LGHNA, CDR2 YNFKEQ. The donors gave bone marrow, and they were healthy. The rearrangement joins TRBV4-2 to TRBJ2-1; 10 positions match TRBD2. The sequencing input was PBMCs. The clonotype was recovered from a girl aged 2 to 9 in good health and CMV-seronegative. The CDR3 sequence is CASSQDGLVIAGGPGGNEQFF. The CDR3 DNA follows: TGTGCCAGCAGCCAAGACGGACTGGTTATAGCGGGAGGCCCCGGAGGCAATGAGCAGTTCTTC.